This T cell receptor (beta chain) was sequenced for a study of CD8 T cells in ankylosing spondylitis (dated by TCRdb to the late 2010s). As for the study more broadly: The study profiled T cell receptor beta repertoires in healthy donors and ankylosing spondylitis patients to find disease-linked TCR variants. In total, the full study cohort was made up of roughly 110 healthy donors and approximately 27 ankylosing spondylitis patients. Peripheral blood was sampled, and synovial fluid was additionally collected from ankylosing spondylitis patients. Summary of the overall study and its limitations: Blood from ankylosing spondylitis patients appeared to be characterized by a TCR beta motif composed of 7 to 9 highly homologous amino acid variants. The disease-linked clones were reported to be significantly enriched in matched synovial fluid samples from ankylosing spondylitis patients. The disease-linked clones had a CD8+ phenotype and were found at relatively low frequencies in peripheral blood. Some motif variants had previously been reported in the synovial fluid and blood of reactive arthritis patients, which suggests shared mechanisms of disease initiation.

Ten or more counts support this clonotype. Its antigen is not yet known. One base away there is no much larger clone; base qualities are not given. TCRdb shows the sequencer as Illumina HiSeq 2500. Quantitative 5'-RACE with molecular barcodes was used to prepare TCR beta libraries. The study's own analysis went as follows. To identify disease-linked TCR variants, a new computational method was used, one built on a probabilistic model of VDJ rearrangement. The public reads were reprocessed in TCRdb via fastp at Q25 and MiXCR, keeping in-frame beta chains. Rows are unified per CDR3 protein, each entry keeping the most common DNA and genes. These V and J calls originate from TCRdb's pipeline instead of the authors' own analysis. For this sample the table gives roughly 250,000 distinct CDR3 sequences, of which approximately 9% were detected only once. Around 6.8% of the sample lies in the top ten. V lost 3 bases and J lost 5 bases; the stretch between them is 10 bases long. The CDR3 has 12 amino acids, counting the end cysteine and phenylalanine. The DNA shown is the 36-base CDR3, in frame from base 1. The germline V gene (reference sequence) sets CDR1 to DFQATT and CDR2 to SNEGSKA.

The sequencing sample was made of blood, either unsorted or a sorted T cell fraction (not recorded which). This clonotype was obtained from a male donor with ankylosing spondylitis or in good health (not recorded which). The chain joins TRBV20-1 to TRBJ1-2, with TRBD1 as a weak D call on 6 bases. The CDR3 protein sequence reads: CSASGGGYGYTF. Here is the DNA: TGCAGTGCTAGTGGAGGGGGGTATGGCTACACCTTC.